The 20 T cell receptor beta chains presented below share a single source sample, sequenced in a study of cytomegalovirus exposure and HLA in healthy donors. Sequencing used immunoSEQ multiplex PCR; TCRdb keeps in-frame clones, though not all of them. The repertoire holds about 63,000 clones, roughly nine tenths seen once, with more than 0.95% in the top ten. Material: PBMCs. These receptor sequences come from a woman aged 18-29 years in good health and CMV-seronegative.

The chain employs TRBV6-5 and TRBJ1-3; D not certain. CDR1 and CDR2 from the germline V gene are MNHEY and SVGAGI. V gave up 2 bases and J gave up 4 bases, with 12 bases separating them. This CDR3 comprises 15 residues. Here the CDR3 DNA reads TGTGCCAGCAGTTACAGTCCTCCGGGAGGAAACACCATATATTTT. Translating it yields CASSYSPPGGNTIYF.

This chain connects TRBV25-1 to TRBJ2-2; 8 bases are shared with TRBD1. From germline, CDR1 is MGHDK and CDR2 SYGVNS. The CDR3 extends over 15 amino acids. Trimming removed 7 bases from V and 7 bases from J; junction bases left unmatched: 11. CDR3 residues: CASNTDRVPGGELFF. CDR3 bases: TGTGCCAGCAACACGGACAGGGTTCCTGGCGGGGAGCTGTTTTTT.

Details on this clone: The identical CDR3 is also encoded by other nucleotide sequences in the sample. The V call is TRBV20-1, the J call TRBJ2-7; 7 bases agree with TRBD1. Trimming removed 4 bases from V and 3 bases from J; junction bases left unmatched: 0. The germline V gene encodes CDR1 DFQATT and CDR2 SNEGSKA (reference sequence). The CDR3 contains 11 residues. CDR3 sequence (DNA): TGCAGTGCTACAGGGGGCTACGAGCAGTACTTC. It encodes CSATGGYEQYF.

This clone was detected only once. The CDR3 spells CASSSSGTGTTGNTIYF. The CDR3 DNA reads TGTGCCAGCTCATCCTCCGGGACAGGGACTACTGGAAACACCATATATTTT. The rearrangement joins TRBV18 to TRBJ1-3, with TRBD1 identical over 9 bases. The germline V gene has CDR1 KGHSH and CDR2 LQKENI. The CDR3 loop spans 17 amino acids. V trimming: 5 bases; J trimming: 2 bases; junction bases outside the gene matches: 10. The whole variable domain, filled in from reference TRBV18 and TRBJ1-3, reads NAGVMQNPRHLVRRRGQEARLRCSPMKGHSHVYWYRQLPEEGLKFMVYLQKENIIDESGMPKERFSAEFPKEGPSILRIQQVVRGDSAAYFCASSSSGTGTTGNTIYFGEGSWLTVV.

The gene calls are TRBV27 and TRBJ1-2; TRBD1 agrees at 7 bases. The CDR3 extends over 12 amino acids. V trimming: 4 bases; J trimming: 8 bases; junction bases outside the gene matches: 4. Germline loops: CDR1 MNHEY, CDR2 SMNVEV (reference sequence). In DNA form, the CDR3 reads TGTGCCAGCAGTTCTCCAGGGGGGGGCTACACCTTC. This encodes CASSSPGGGYTF.

Only a few counts were recorded for this clone. V usage is TRBV30 and J usage is TRBJ2-5; D unresolved. With 0 bases removed from V and 0 bases from J, the gap between germline ends came to 11 bases. Germline CDR1 and CDR2: GTSNPN and SVGIG (reference sequence). This CDR3 has 15 amino acids. The CDR3 is CAWSVKLADQETQYF. The CDR3 region has the DNA TGTGCCTGGAGTGTAAAGTTGGCGGACCAAGAGACCCAGTACTTC.

The V gene is TRBV18, the J gene TRBJ2-7; 8 nucleotides match TRBD1. This CDR3 is 16 amino acids long. Germline V gene lookup returns CDR1 KGHSH and CDR2 LQKENI. V lost 2 bases and J lost 0; bases outside the gene matches: 6. Here the CDR3 reads CASSPFSTGGSYEQYF. The DNA for the CDR3 is TGTGCCAGCTCACCATTTAGCACAGGGGGCTCCTACGAGCAGTACTTC.

The chain links TRBV30 to TRBJ2-2; maybe TRBD2 (5 bases). The length of the CDR3 is 13 residues. Trimming took 5 bases from V and 5 from J, leaving 12 bases between them. Germline-derived CDR1 and CDR2 are GTSNPN and SVGIG (reference sequence). The DNA for the CDR3 is TGTGCCTGGGGCCGGACGGGGACCGGGGAGCTGTTTTTT. This encodes CAWGRTGTGELFF.

V is TRBV28 and J is TRBJ1-1; unclear D gene. CDR1 is MDHEN and CDR2 is SYDVKM in the germline V gene. The germline V and J ends were trimmed by 5 bases and 5 bases, with 15 bases remaining between them. This CDR3 spans 14 amino acids. The CDR3 DNA reads as TGTGCCAGCAGTCCCCACAAGTTGGTTACTGAAGCTTTCTTT. Protein: CASSPHKLVTEAFF.

The count of this clone is one. The genes are TRBV27 and TRBJ2-1; D uncertain. The CDR3 sequence is 12 residues long. Germline V gives CDR1 MNHEY, CDR2 SMNVEV (reference sequence). V lost 0 bases and J 8 bases, leaving 5 bases between the germline ends. Written as DNA, the CDR3 is TGTGCCAGCAGTTTATCTGGAGATGAGCAGTTCTTC. The encoded protein is CASSLSGDEQFF.

The chain couples TRBV6-5 to TRBJ2-1, with 10 bases that match TRBD2. Trimming cost V 3 bases and J 9 bases; bases outside gene matches: 2. The CDR3 covers 13 residues. Germline CDR1 reads MNHEY; CDR2 reads SVGAGI. The CDR3 DNA reads as TGTGCCAGCAGTTATGCTAGCGGGAGTGAGCAGTTCTTC. Translation gives CASSYASGSEQFF.

The chain carries TRBV5-1 and TRBJ2-3; D is ambiguous. The ends were cut back, 0 bases at V and 0 bases at J, with 11 bases in the middle. This CDR3 is built from 16 residues. Germline V lookup: CDR1 SGHRS, CDR2 YFSETQ. CDR3: CASSLVGTTSTDTQYF. As DNA, the CDR3 is TGCGCCAGCAGCTTGGTTGGAACTACTAGCACAGATACGCAGTATTTT. The full variable domain, its missing parts supplied by reference TRBV5-1 and TRBJ2-3, is KAGVTQTPRYLIKTRGQQVTLSCSPISGHRSVSWYQQTPGQGLQFLFEYFSETQRNKGNFPGRFSGRQFSNSRSEMNVSTLELGDSALYLCASSLVGTTSTDTQYFGPGTRLTVL.

This clone was counted a single time. The chain is built from TRBV27 and TRBJ2-7; 15 positions match TRBD2. The CDR3 extends over 17 amino acids. Germline loops: CDR1 MNHEY, CDR2 SMNVEV (reference sequence). Losses at the gene ends were 5 bases for V and 0 bases for J; bases not matched to a gene: 5. CDR3 in DNA: TGTGCCAGCAGTGGATGGACTAGCGGGGGGGTCTCCTACGAGCAGTACTTC. This sequence encodes CASSGWTSGGVSYEQYF.

The rearrangement links TRBV7-8 to TRBJ2-5, with 7 bases aligning to TRBD2. With V trimmed by 6 bases and J by 9 bases, 13 bases remained unmatched. This CDR3 is built from 14 residues. The V gene's germline CDR1 is SGHVS and CDR2 FQNEAQ. The chain's CDR3 is CASSERLAAVAQYF. CDR3 bases: TGTGCCAGCAGTGAAAGACTAGCCGCGGTGGCCCAGTACTTC.

This rearrangement joins TRBV6-6 to TRBJ1-1; 10 bases fit TRBD1. CDR1 MNHNY and CDR2 SVGAGI come from the germline V gene (reference sequence). V dropped 4 bases and J dropped 9; count of bases not matched to a gene: 8. The CDR3 covers 14 residues. The DNA for the CDR3 is TGTGCCAGCAGTTCATATGGGACAGGGGCCAAAGCTTTCTTT. Its translation: CASSSYGTGAKAFF.

The chain links TRBV5-1 to TRBJ1-4; the D is unclear. The CDR3 sequence is 15 residues long. V lost 8 bases and J 0 bases, leaving 14 bases between the germline ends. CDR1 and CDR2 (germline): SGHRS, YFSETQ. CDR3: CASGNRGTTNEKLFF. The DNA for the CDR3 is TGCGCCAGTGGAAACCGGGGTACAACTAATGAAAAACTGTTTTTT.

Here the CDR3 DNA reads TGTGCCAGCAGCGTTGGATCCGGGACAGGGTTTGTGCATCGGGGCTACACCTTC. Amino acids: CASSVGSGTGFVHRGYTF. The J gene is TRBJ1-2, the V gene TRBV9; 9 bases fit TRBD1. Germline CDR1 is SGDLS and CDR2 is YYNGEE. CDR3 length: 18 residues. The J segment lost 8 bases and the V segment lost 2 bases, leaving 19 bases of the junction unmatched.

The chain links TRBV7-2 to TRBJ2-7, with 11 nucleotides matching TRBD2. This CDR3 comprises 13 residues. Germline-derived CDR1 and CDR2 are SGHTA and FQGNSA. With V trimmed by 8 bases and J by 5 bases, 5 bases remained unmatched. The DNA for the CDR3 is TGTGCCAGCGGAGTAGCGGGAGGGGACGAGCAGTACTTC. Its protein product is CASGVAGGDEQYF.

This clone was counted only a few times. V usage is TRBV7-8 and J usage is TRBJ1-2, with TRBD1 identical over 9 bases. CDR1 is SGHVS, CDR2 FQNEAQ, per germline. This CDR3 has 14 residues. Unmatched junction bases numbered 2, after V lost 4 bases and J lost 2 bases. CDR3 sequence: CASSSGTGNYGYTF. The CDR3 DNA reads TGTGCCAGCAGCTCCGGGACAGGGAACTATGGCTACACCTTC.

About this clone itself: The sample has other DNA sequences that encode this CDR3 too. This sequence joins TRBV7-2 and TRBJ1-2, with 9 bases fitting TRBD1. CDR3 size: 13 residues. CDR1 SGHTA and CDR2 FQGNSA come from the germline V gene. V shed 4 bases and J 8 bases; nucleotides not matched to a gene: 5. The CDR3 DNA sequence: TGTGCCAGCAGCTCGGGACAGGGAGGCGGCTACACCTTC. It yields the protein CASSSGQGGGYTF.